This is a list of T cell receptor beta chains from one sample in a study of CD8 T cells in ankylosing spondylitis. MiXCR, run by TCRdb on the 5' RACE reads, gives a single entry per CDR3 protein. Among about 360,000 distinct CDR3 sequences listed, approximately 20% were seen once. The specimen was blood, either unsorted or a sorted T cell fraction (not recorded which). The origin of the receptors is a male donor with ankylosing spondylitis or in good health (not recorded which). The CDR3 runs from the conserved cysteine through the conserved F or W. The order of the fields is D gene, J gene, clone size, V gene, CDR3 DNA, CDR3 protein. D genes are given only for firm matches. Clone sizes are given selectively: once, few, many, or a class where the clone is expanded.

>TRBD2|TRBJ2-1|-|TRBV11-1
TGTGCCAGCAGCTTAGGTGGGACTAGCGGGGGGTCCTACAATGAGCAGTTCTTC
CASSLGGTSGGSYNEQFF
>-|TRBJ2-1|-|TRBV4-1
TGCGCCAGCAGCCCAACAGGGTTCGAAAATGAGCAGTTCTTC
CASSPTGFENEQFF
>-|TRBJ2-3|-|TRBV15
TGTGCCACCAGCAGGGCGAACGGTTGGCTCACAGATACGCAGTATTTT
CATSRANGWLTDTQYF
>-|TRBJ2-2|many|TRBV27
TGTGCCAGCAGTACAGGGCCCGGGGAGCTGTTTTTT
CASSTGPGELFF
>TRBD2|TRBJ2-7|few|TRBV10-2
TGCGCCAGCATGGAAAGCGGGACTAGAGATGGCGAGCAGTACTTC
CASMESGTRDGEQYF
>TRBD2|TRBJ2-3|few|TRBV6-1
TGTGCCAGCAGTCGACTAGCGGGGGGGCCAAATGATCTGGATACGCAGTATTTT
CASSRLAGGPNDLDTQYF
>-|TRBJ2-2|few|TRBV20-1
TGCAGTGCTGCCCCTTTACAGGCGGCGAACACCGGGGAGCTGTTTTTT
CSAAPLQAANTGELFF
>-|TRBJ2-1|-|TRBV11-3
TGTGCCAGCAGCTTAGGGGGGGCTGAGCAGTTCTTC
CASSLGGAEQFF
>-|TRBJ2-1|many|TRBV4-1
TGTGCCAGCTCACGAGGGAATGAGCAGTTCTTC
CASSRGNEQFF
>-|TRBJ2-1|few|TRBV7-8
TGTGCCAGCAGCTTAGGGGTCGGGAGCTACTACAATGAGCAGTTCTTC
CASSLGVGSYYNEQFF
>-|TRBJ2-7|few|TRBV12-3/TRBV12-4
TGTGCCAGCAGTTTGGTTGAAGACTACGAGCAGTACTTC
CASSLVEDYEQYF
>TRBD2|TRBJ2-1|-|TRBV7-8
TGTGCCAGCAGCCCATGGACTAGCGGGACCTACAATGAGCAGTTCTTC
CASSPWTSGTYNEQFF
>-|TRBJ2-2|-|TRBV30
TGTGCCTGGAGCGCCTCGGTTCCCGGGGAGCTGTTTTTT
CAWSASVPGELFF
>TRBD1|TRBJ1-1|-|TRBV20-1
TGCAGTGCCCTCCTGTACGACAGGGGCGATGAAGCTTTCTTT
CSALLYDRGDEAFF
>-|TRBJ2-3|few|TRBV7-9
TGTGCCAGCAGCACCGACTGGACAGGCACAGATACGCAGTATTTT
CASSTDWTGTDTQYF
>-|TRBJ2-7|few|TRBV4-1
TGCGCCAGCAGCCAAGTGAGTCAGGACCTTTCCTACGAGCAGTACTTC
CASSQVSQDLSYEQYF
>-|TRBJ2-3|-|TRBV7-9
TGTGCCAGCAGCCTCGAGTATACGCAGTATTTT
CASSLEYTQYF
>-|TRBJ2-3|-|TRBV2
TGTGCCAGCAGTGACTTACCGGGGGAAACAGATACGCAGTATTTT
CASSDLPGETDTQYF
>-|TRBJ2-7|many|TRBV12-3/TRBV12-4
TGTGCCAGCAGTTTAGAGGTCGTGCCCTACGAGCAGTACTTC
CASSLEVVPYEQYF
>TRBD2|TRBJ2-2|-|TRBV4-2
TGTGCCAGCAGCCAAGCCCCTAGCGGGGGGGAAACGGGGGAGCTGTTTTTT
CASSQAPSGGETGELFF
>TRBD1|TRBJ2-7|-|TRBV28
TGTGCCAGCAGTTCATTCCGGGACAGAGTCGGTTACGAGCAGTACTTC
CASSSFRDRVGYEQYF
>-|TRBJ2-3|-|TRBV4-1
TGCGCCAGCAGCCAAGGAGTCGAGGGGATCACAGATACGCAGTATTTT
CASSQGVEGITDTQYF
>-|TRBJ2-2|few|TRBV29-1
-
CSVGGGGLRRGAVFF
>TRBD1|TRBJ2-2|few|TRBV9
TGTGCCAGCAGCGGAACAGGGGGCGCGGATACCGGGGAGCTGTTTTTT
CASSGTGGADTGELFF
>TRBD2|TRBJ2-7|-|TRBV20-1
TGCAGTGCTAGGCCACTAGCGGGGCTCTACGAGCAGTACTTC
CSARPLAGLYEQYF
>TRBD1|TRBJ1-4|-|TRBV4-1
TGCGCCAGCAGCCTCCAGGGACAGACGAATGAAAAACTGTTTTTT
CASSLQGQTNEKLFF
>TRBD1|TRBJ2-1|-|TRBV7-2
TGTGCCAGCAGCTCGGACCCGGGACAGACAGACAATGAGCAGTTCTTC
CASSSDPGQTDNEQFF
>-|TRBJ2-3|few|TRBV4-1
TGCGCCAGCACCTGGCGGGCAGTTGGAGATACGCAGTATTTT
CASTWRAVGDTQYF
>-|TRBJ2-3|-|TRBV21-1
TGTGCCAGCAGCCCCGGAGGGGGCAGGGGGAGCACAGATACGCAGTATTTT
CASSPGGGRGSTDTQYF
>TRBD1|TRBJ2-3|-|TRBV6-5
TGTGCCAGCAGTTACGCGACAGGGGGCGTCACAGATACGCAGTATTTT
CASSYATGGVTDTQYF
>-|TRBJ1-6|-|TRBV21-1
TGTGCCAGCAGCAGCAACGCCCGGGACAGACATAATTCACCCCTCCACTTT
CASSSNARDRHNSPLHF